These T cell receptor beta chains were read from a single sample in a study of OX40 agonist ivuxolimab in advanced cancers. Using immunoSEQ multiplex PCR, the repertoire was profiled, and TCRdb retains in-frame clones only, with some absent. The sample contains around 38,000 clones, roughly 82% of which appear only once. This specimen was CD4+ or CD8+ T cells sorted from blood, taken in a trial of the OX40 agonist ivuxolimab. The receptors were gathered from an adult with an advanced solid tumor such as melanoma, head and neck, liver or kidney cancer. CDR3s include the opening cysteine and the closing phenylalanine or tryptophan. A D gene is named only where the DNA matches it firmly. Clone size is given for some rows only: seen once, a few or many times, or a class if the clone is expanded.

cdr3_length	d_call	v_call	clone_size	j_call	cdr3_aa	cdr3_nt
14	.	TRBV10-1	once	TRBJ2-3	CASQRRVGTDTQYF	TGCGCCAGCCAGCGCCGAGTGGGCACAGATACGCAGTATTTT
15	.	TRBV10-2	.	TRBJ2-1	CASSEYRGRYNEQFF	TGCGCCAGCAGTGAGTACCGTGGCAGATACAATGAGCAGTTCTTC
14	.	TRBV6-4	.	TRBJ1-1	CASSDSSRGTEAFF	TGTGCCAGCAGTGACTCGAGCAGGGGCACTGAAGCTTTCTTT
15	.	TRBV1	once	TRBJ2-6	CTSRRAQSRANVLTF	TGCACCAGCAGACGTGCACAAAGTCGGGCCAACGTCCTGACTTTC
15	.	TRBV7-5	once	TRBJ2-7	CVRSLGDRSSYEQYF	TGTGTCAGAAGCTTAGGGGACAGGAGCTCCTACGAGCAGTACTTC
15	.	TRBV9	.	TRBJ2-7	CASARAGRNSYEQYF	TGTGCCAGTGCGAGGGCGGGGAGGAACTCCTACGAGCAGTACTTC
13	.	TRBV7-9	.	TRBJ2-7	CASSFGWRYEQYF	TGTGCCAGCAGCTTCGGTTGGAGATACGAGCAGTACTTC
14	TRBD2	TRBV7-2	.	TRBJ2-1	CASSWGGGNNEQFF	TGTGCCAGCAGCTGGGGGGGAGGAAACAATGAGCAGTTCTTC
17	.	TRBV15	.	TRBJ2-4	CATSQRSEVLAKNIQYF	TGTGCCACCAGCCAGAGATCGGAGGTTCTAGCCAAAAACATTCAGTACTTC
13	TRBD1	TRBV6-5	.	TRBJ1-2	CASSLGQAHGYTF	TGTGCCAGCAGTTTGGGACAGGCGCATGGCTACACCTTC
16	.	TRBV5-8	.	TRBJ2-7	CASTLGVGKSSYEQYF	TGTGCCAGCACCCTGGGGGTAGGAAAAAGCTCCTACGAGCAGTACTTC
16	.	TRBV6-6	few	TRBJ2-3	CASSFGAGSSTDTQYF	TGTGCCAGCAGTTTTGGAGCAGGCTCTAGCACAGATACGCAGTATTTT
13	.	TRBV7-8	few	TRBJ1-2	CASSSRTAYGYTF	TGTGCCAGCAGTTCTCGGACGGCTTATGGCTACACCTTC
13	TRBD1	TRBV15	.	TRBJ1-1	CATSRGQGGEAFF	TGTGCCACCAGCAGAGGACAGGGAGGTGAAGCTTTCTTT
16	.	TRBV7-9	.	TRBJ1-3	CASSTPLGGAGNTIYF	TGTGCCAGCAGCACCCCCTTGGGGGGAGCTGGAAACACCATATATTTT
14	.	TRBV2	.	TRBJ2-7	CASSPRLGYFEQYF	TGTGCCAGCAGTCCAAGACTAGGCTATTTCGAGCAGTACTTC
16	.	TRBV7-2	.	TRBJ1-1	CASSLYGPGTNTEAFF	TGTGCCAGCAGCTTATATGGCCCGGGGACGAACACTGAAGCTTTCTTT
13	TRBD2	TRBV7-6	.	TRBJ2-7	CASRPGLAYEQYF	TGTGCCAGCAGGCCGGGACTAGCCTACGAGCAGTACTTC
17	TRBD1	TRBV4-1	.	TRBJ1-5	CASSQNKGTGGSQPQHF	TGCGCCAGCAGCCAAAACAAAGGGACAGGGGGATCTCAGCCCCAGCATTTT
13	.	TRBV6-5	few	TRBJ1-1	CASREGAYTEAFF	TGTGCCAGCAGAGAGGGCGCGTACACTGAAGCTTTCTTT
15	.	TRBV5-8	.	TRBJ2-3	CASSLGGTPADTQYF	TGTGCCAGCAGCTTGGGGGGGACTCCCGCAGATACGCAGTATTTT
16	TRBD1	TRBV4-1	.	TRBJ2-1	CASSQGAGQGEDEQFF	TGCGCCAGCAGCCAAGGTGCCGGACAGGGGGAAGATGAGCAGTTCTTC
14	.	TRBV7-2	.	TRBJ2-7	CASSWRRGKNEQYF	TGTGCCAGCAGTTGGCGTAGGGGAAAAAACGAGCAGTACTTC
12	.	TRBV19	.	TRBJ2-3	CASSLSQGTQYF	TGTGCCAGTAGTTTGTCCCAGGGGACGCAGTATTTT
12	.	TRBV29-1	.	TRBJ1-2	CSVEGHRYGYTF	TGCAGCGTTGAAGGGCATCGGTATGGCTACACCTTC
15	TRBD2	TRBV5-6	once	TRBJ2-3	CASSFGLESTDTQYF	TGTGCCAGCAGCTTTGGACTAGAAAGCACAGATACGCAGTATTTT
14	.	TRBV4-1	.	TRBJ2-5	CASSWGRIQETQYF	TGCGCCAGCAGCTGGGGACGGATACAAGAGACCCAGTACTTC
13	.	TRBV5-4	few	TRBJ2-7	CASSSNLAYEQYF	TGTGCCAGCAGCTCAAATTTAGCCTACGAGCAGTACTTC
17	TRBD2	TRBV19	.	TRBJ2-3	CASSGWGLASSTDTQYF	TGTGCCAGTAGTGGATGGGGACTAGCATCTAGCACAGATACGCAGTATTTT